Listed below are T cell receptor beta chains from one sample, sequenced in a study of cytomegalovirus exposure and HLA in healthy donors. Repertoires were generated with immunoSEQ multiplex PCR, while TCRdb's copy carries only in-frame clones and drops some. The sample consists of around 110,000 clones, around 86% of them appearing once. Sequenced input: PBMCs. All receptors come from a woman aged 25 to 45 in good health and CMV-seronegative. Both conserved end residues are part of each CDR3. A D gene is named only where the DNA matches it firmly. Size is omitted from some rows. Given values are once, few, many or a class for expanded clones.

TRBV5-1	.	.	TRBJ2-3	CASSLPLRQANTDTQYF	TGCGCCAGCAGCTTGCCTCTTCGACAGGCGAACACAGATACGCAGTATTTT
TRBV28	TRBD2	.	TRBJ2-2	CASSLVLAGGDTGELFF	TGTGCCAGCAGTTTAGTACTAGCGGGAGGAGACACCGGGGAGCTGTTTTTT
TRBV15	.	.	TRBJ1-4	CATSRVGAGEEKLFF	TGTGCCACCAGCAGAGTTGGGGCGGGAGAGGAAAAACTGTTTTTT
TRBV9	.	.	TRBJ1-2	CASSESGGFGYGYTF	TGTGCCAGCAGTGAGAGCGGGGGGTTCGGCTATGGCTACACCTTC
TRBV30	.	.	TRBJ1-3	CAWSQGTSSGNTIYF	TGTGCCTGGAGTCAGGGGACGAGCTCTGGAAACACCATATATTTT
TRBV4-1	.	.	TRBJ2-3	CASSLTSSKDTQYF	TGCGCCAGCAGCCTTACTAGCTCGAAAGATACGCAGTATTTT
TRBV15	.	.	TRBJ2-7	CATSTIWEFSYEQYF	TGTGCCACCAGCACTATTTGGGAGTTTAGCTACGAGCAGTACTTC
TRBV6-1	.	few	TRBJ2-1	CASSDFQRIYNEQFF	TGTGCCAGCAGTGATTTCCAGCGGATTTACAATGAGCAGTTCTTC
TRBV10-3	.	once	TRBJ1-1	CAISEGREAFF	TGTGCCATCAGTGAGGGGAGAGAAGCTTTCTTT
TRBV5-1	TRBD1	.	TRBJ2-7	CASSEGDRLSYEQYF	TGCGCCAGCAGCGAGGGGGACAGACTCTCCTACGAGCAGTACTTC
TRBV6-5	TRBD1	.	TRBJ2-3	CASSRQGWADTQYF	TGTGCCAGCAGTCGACAGGGATGGGCAGATACGCAGTATTTT
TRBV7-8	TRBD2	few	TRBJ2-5	CASSSLAGMETQYF	TGTGCCAGCAGCTCTCTAGCGGGAATGGAGACCCAGTACTTC
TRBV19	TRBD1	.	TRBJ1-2	CASNHPPGQGSHRNYGYTF	TGTGCCAGTAATCACCCGCCGGGACAGGGGTCTCACAGAAACTATGGCTACACCTTC